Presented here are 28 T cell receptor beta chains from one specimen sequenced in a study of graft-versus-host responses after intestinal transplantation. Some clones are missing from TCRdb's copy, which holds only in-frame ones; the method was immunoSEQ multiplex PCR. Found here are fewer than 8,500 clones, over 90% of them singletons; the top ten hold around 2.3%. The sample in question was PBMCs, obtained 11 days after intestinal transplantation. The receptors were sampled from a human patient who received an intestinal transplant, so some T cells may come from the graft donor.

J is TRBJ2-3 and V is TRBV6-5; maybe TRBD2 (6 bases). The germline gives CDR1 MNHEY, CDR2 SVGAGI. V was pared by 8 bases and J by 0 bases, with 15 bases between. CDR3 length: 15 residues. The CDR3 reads CASAGSTPSTDTQYF. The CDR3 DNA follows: TGTGCCAGCGCGGGGTCGACTCCTAGCACAGATACGCAGTATTTT.

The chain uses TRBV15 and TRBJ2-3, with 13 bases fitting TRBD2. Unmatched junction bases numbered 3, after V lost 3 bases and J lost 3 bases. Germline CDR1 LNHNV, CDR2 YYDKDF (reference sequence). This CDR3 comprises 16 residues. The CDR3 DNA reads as TGTGCCACCAGCAGCGAGACTAGCGGGAGGACAGATACGCAGTATTTT. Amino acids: CATSSETSGRTDTQYF.

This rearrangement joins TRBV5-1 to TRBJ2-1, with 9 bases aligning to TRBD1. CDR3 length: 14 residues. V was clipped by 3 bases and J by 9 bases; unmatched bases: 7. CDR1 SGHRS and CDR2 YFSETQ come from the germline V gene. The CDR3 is CASSSGTGIGEQFF. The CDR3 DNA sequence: TGCGCCAGCAGCTCCGGGACAGGGATCGGTGAGCAGTTCTTC.

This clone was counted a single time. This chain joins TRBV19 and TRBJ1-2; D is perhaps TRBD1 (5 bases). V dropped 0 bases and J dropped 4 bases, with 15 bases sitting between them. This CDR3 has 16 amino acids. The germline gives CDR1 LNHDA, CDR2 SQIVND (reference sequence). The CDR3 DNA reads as TGTGCCAGTAGTATAGACAGGGCTGGAATGATCTATGGCTACACCTTC. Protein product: CASSIDRAGMIYGYTF.

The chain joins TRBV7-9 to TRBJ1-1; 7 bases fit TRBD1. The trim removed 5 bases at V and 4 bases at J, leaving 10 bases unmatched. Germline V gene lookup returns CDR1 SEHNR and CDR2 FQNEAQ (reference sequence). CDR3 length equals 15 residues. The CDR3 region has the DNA TGTGCCAGCAGCAACCGCAGACAGGGTTTCACTGAAGCTTTCTTT. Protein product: CASSNRRQGFTEAFF.

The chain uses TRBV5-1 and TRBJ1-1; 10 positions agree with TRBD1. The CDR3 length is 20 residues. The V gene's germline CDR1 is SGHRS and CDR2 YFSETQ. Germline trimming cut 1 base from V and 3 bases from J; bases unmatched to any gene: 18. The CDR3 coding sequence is TGCGCCAGCAGCTTGACGCGACAGGGGGCGCCTTCCGAAAAGTACACTGAAGCTTTCTTT. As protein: CASSLTRQGAPSEKYTEAFF.

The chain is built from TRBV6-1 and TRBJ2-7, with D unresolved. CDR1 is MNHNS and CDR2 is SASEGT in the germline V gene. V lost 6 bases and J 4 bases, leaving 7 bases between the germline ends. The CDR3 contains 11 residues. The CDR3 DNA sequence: TGTGCCAGCAGCTCACTATACGAGCAGTACTTC. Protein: CASSSLYEQYF.

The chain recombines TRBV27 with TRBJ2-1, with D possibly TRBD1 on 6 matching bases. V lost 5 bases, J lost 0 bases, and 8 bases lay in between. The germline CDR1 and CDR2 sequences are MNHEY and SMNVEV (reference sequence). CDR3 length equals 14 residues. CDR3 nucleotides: TGTGCCAGCAGTGGACAGAGCTCCTACAATGAGCAGTTCTTC. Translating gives CASSGQSSYNEQFF.

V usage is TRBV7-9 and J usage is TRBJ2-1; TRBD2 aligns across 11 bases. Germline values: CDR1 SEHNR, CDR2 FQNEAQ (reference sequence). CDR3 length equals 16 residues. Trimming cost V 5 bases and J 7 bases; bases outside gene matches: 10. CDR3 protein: CASSTLGLAGQNEQFF. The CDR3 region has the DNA TGTGCCAGCAGCACACTAGGACTAGCGGGTCAGAATGAGCAGTTCTTC. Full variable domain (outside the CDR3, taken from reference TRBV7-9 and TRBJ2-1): DTGVSQNPRHKITKRGQNVTFRCDPISEHNRLYWYRQTLGQGPEFLTYFQNEAQLEKSRLLSDRFSAERPKGSFSTLEIQRTEQGDSAMYLCASSTLGLAGQNEQFFGPGTRLTVL.

CDR3 DNA: TGTGCCAGCAGTGTACCTGATACAGGGGGCTCTGGGGCCAACGTCCTGACTTTC. Its protein is CASSVPDTGGSGANVLTF. The chain combines TRBV6-1 with TRBJ2-6; the match to TRBD1 covers 8 bases. The trim removed 4 bases at V and 0 bases at J, leaving 8 bases unmatched. CDR1 MNHNS and CDR2 SASEGT come from the germline V gene. CDR3 size: 18 residues.

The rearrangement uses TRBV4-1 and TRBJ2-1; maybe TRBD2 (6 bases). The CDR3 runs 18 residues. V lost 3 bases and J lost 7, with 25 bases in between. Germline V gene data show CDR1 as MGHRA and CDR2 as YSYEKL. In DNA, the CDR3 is TGCGCCAGCAGCCATTTCTTTCCCACAGCGGGCCTCGGGAATGAGCAGTTCTTC. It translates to CASSHFFPTAGLGNEQFF.

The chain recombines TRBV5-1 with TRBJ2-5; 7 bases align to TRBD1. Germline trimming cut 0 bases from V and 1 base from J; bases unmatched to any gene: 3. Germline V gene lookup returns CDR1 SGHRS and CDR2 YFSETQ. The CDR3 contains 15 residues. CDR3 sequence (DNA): TGCGCCAGCAGCTTGGGAGGGGGCCCCCAAGAGACCCAGTACTTC. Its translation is CASSLGGGPQETQYF.

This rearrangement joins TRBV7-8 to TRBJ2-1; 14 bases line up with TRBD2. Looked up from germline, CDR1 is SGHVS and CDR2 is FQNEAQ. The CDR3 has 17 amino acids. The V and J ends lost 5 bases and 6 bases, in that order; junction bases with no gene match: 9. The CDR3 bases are TGTGCCAGCAGCCCCCGGACTAGCGGGAGGAGGGGCAATGAGCAGTTCTTC. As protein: CASSPRTSGRRGNEQFF.

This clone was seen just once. The CDR3 loop is CASNPLRGQGSGEAFF. CDR3 DNA sequence: TGTGCCAGTAACCCTTTAAGGGGACAGGGATCGGGTGAAGCTTTCTTT. The V call is TRBV19, the J call TRBJ1-1; 9 bases align to TRBD1. The CDR3 is 16 amino acids. Losses at the gene ends were 7 bases for V and 7 bases for J; bases not matched to a gene: 16. Germline CDR1 LNHDA, CDR2 SQIVND (reference sequence). Complete variable domain (other parts from reference TRBV19 and TRBJ1-1): DGGITQSPKYLFRKEGQNVTLSCEQNLNHDAMYWYRQDPGQGLRLIYYSQIVNDFQKGDIAEGYSVSREKKESFPLTVTSAQKNPTAFYLCASNPLRGQGSGEAFFGQGTRLTVV.

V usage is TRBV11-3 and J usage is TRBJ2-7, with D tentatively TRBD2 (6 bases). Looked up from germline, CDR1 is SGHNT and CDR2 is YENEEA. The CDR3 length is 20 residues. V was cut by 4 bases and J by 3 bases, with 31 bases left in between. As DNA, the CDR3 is TGTGCCAGCAGCTCGACGAATCGTCACTACGAGGAGGGTAGTCACTACGAGCAGTACTTC. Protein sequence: CASSSTNRHYEEGSHYEQYF.

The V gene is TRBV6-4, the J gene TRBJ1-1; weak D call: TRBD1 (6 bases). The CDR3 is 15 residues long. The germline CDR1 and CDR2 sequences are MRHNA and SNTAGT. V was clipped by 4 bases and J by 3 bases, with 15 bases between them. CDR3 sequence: CASSGETGSDTEAFF. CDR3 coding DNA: TGTGCCAGCAGTGGAGAAACAGGGAGCGACACTGAAGCTTTCTTT.

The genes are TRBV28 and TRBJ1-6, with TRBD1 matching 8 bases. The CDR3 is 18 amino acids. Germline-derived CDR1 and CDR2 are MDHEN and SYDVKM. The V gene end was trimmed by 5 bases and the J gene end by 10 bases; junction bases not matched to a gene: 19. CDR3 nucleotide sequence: TGTGCCAGCAGTCCCTTCGAGCTCAGGGGGCGCGCCGCATCACCCCTCCACTTT. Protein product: CASSPFELRGRAASPLHF.

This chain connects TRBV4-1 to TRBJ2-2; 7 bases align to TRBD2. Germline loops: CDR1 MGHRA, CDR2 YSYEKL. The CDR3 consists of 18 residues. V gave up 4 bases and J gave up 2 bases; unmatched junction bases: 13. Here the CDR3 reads CASSPTVLADPNTGELFF. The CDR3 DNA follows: TGCGCCAGCAGCCCGACGGTTCTAGCGGATCCCAACACCGGGGAGCTGTTTTTT.

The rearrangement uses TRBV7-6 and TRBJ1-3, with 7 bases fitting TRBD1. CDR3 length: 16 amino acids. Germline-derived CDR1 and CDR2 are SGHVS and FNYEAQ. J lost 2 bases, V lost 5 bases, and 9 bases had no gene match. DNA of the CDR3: TGTGCCAGCAGCCCGATGACCGGGACAGCTGGAAACACCATATATTTT. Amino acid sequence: CASSPMTGTAGNTIYF. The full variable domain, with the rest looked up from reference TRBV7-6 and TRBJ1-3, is GAGVSQSPRYKVTKRGQDVALRCDPISGHVSLYWYRQALGQGPEFLTYFNYEAQQDKSGLPNDRFSAERPEGSISTLTIQRTEQRDSAMYRCASSPMTGTAGNTIYFGEGSWLTVV.

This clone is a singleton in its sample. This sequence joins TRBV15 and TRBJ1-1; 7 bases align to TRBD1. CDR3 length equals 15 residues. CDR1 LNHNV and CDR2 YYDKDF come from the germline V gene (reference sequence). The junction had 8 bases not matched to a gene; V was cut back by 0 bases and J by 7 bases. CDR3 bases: TGTGCCACCAGCAGAGATCGGAACAGGGGTGTTGAAGCTTTCTTT. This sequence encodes CATSRDRNRGVEAFF.

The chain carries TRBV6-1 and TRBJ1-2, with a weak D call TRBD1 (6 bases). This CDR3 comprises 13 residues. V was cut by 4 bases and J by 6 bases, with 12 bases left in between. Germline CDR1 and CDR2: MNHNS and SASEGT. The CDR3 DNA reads TGTGCCAGCAGTGGGGGGCAGGTGGATGGCTACACCTTC. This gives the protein CASSGGQVDGYTF.

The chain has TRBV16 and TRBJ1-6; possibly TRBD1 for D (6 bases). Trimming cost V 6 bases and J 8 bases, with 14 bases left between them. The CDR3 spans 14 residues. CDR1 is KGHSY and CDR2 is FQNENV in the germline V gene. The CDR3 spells CASSRDILDSPLHF. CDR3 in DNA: TGTGCCAGCAGTCGGGACATCTTAGATTCACCCCTCCACTTT.

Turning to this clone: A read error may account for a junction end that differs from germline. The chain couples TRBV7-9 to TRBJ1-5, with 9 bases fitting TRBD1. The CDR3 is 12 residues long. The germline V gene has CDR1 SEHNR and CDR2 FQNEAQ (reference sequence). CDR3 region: CASSTGTGQELF. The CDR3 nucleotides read TGTGCCAGCAGCACCGGGACAGGGCAGGAGTTGTTT. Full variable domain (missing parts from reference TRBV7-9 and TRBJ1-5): DTGVSQNPRHKITKRGQNVTFRCDPISEHNRLYWYRQTLGQGPEFLTYFQNEAQLEKSRLLSDRFSAERPKGSFSTLEIQRTEQGDSAMYLCASSTGTGQELFGDGTRLSIL.

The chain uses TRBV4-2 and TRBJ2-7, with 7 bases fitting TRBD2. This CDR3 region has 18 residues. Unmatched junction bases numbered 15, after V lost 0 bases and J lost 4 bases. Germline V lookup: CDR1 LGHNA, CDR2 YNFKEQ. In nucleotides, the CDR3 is TGTGCCAGCAGCCAAGACCGAAGGACCTACTCGGGGGGTTACGAGCAGTACTTC. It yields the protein CASSQDRRTYSGGYEQYF.

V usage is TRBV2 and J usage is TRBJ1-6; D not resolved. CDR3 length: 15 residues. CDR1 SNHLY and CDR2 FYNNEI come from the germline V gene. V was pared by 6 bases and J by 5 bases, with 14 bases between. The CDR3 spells CASSEWTDDNSPLHF. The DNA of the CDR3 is TGTGCCAGCAGCGAGTGGACTGACGATAATTCACCCCTCCACTTT.

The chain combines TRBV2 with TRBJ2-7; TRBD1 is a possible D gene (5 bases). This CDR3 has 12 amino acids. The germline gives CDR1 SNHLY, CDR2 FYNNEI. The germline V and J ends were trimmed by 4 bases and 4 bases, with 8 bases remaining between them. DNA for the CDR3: TGTGCCAGCAGTGGACAGATATACGAGCAGTACGTC. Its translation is CASSGQIYEQYV.

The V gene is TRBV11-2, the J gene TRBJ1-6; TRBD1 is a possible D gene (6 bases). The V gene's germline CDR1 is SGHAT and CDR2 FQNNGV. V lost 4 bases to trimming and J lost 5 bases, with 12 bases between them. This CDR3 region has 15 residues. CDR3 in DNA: TGTGCCAGCAGCTCACAGGGCTCGGATAATTCACCCCTCCACTTT. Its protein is CASSSQGSDNSPLHF.

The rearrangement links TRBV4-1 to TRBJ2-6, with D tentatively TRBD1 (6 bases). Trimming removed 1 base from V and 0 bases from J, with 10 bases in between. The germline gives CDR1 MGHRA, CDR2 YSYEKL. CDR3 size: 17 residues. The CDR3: CASSQAVRGSGANVLTF. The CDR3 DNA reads TGCGCCAGCAGCCAAGCCGTCAGGGGCTCTGGGGCCAACGTCCTGACTTTC.